Listed below are T cell receptor beta chains from one sample, sequenced in a study of Ad26.COV2.S vaccination and SARS-CoV-2 variants. Measured with immunoSEQ multiplex PCR; TCRdb has only the in-frame clones, and not every one. The sample consists of roughly 510,000 clones, 87% of them appearing once. This material consisted of peripheral blood, taken in a trial of Ad26.COV2.S vaccine versus placebo. The receptor source for this set is a person between 18 and 60 years old who received the Ad26.COV2.S COVID-19 vaccine or a placebo. Both conserved end residues are part of each CDR3. Each record gives: V gene, D gene, clone size, J gene, CDR3 DNA, CDR3 protein. A D gene is named only where the DNA matches it firmly. Size is omitted from some rows. Given values are once, few, many or a class for expanded clones.

V gene: TRBV3-1/TRBV3-2
D gene: TRBD1
clone size: NA
J gene: TRBJ2-7
CDR3 DNA: TGTGCCAGCAGCCAAGGCGGACAGGGTTATTACGAGCAGTACTTC
CDR3 protein: CASSQGGQGYYEQYF

V gene: TRBV5-6
D gene: NA
clone size: NA
J gene: TRBJ2-7
CDR3 DNA: TGTGCCAGCAGCTCCGCCGGGACGGGAGAGCAGTACTTC
CDR3 protein: CASSSAGTGEQYF

V gene: TRBV7-8
D gene: TRBD1
clone size: NA
J gene: TRBJ2-6
CDR3 DNA: TGTGCCAGCAGCTTCTCCCATGGACAGGGGTTCTCTGGGGCCAACGTCCTGACTTTC
CDR3 protein: CASSFSHGQGFSGANVLTF

V gene: TRBV4-2
D gene: NA
clone size: NA
J gene: TRBJ1-1
CDR3 DNA: TGTGCCAGCAGCCAACCAGGCCGTACTGAAGCTTTCTTT
CDR3 protein: CASSQPGRTEAFF

V gene: TRBV21-1
D gene: NA
clone size: NA
J gene: TRBJ1-4
CDR3 DNA: TGTGCCAGCAGCACTGGAAAACTGTTTTTT
CDR3 protein: CASSTGKLFF

V gene: TRBV4-3
D gene: NA
clone size: NA
J gene: TRBJ2-3
CDR3 DNA: TGCGCCAGCAGCCGGGCCCTTGATGGGACAGATACGCAGTATTTT
CDR3 protein: CASSRALDGTDTQYF

V gene: TRBV28
D gene: NA
clone size: NA
J gene: TRBJ2-3
CDR3 DNA: TGTGCCAGCAGTTTGGGTCTTCTGGCAACAGATACGCAGTATTTT
CDR3 protein: CASSLGLLATDTQYF

V gene: TRBV9
D gene: TRBD2
clone size: NA
J gene: TRBJ2-1
CDR3 DNA: TGTGCCAGCAGCGCGAGCGGGAGGGCCCCCCCCAATGAGCAGTTCTTC
CDR3 protein: CASSASGRAPPNEQFF

V gene: TRBV5-1
D gene: TRBD1
clone size: NA
J gene: TRBJ1-2
CDR3 DNA: TGCGCCAGCAGCTACTACCCCTCGACAGGGGGCCACGGGAGTAACTATGGCTACACCTTC
CDR3 protein: CASSYYPSTGGHGSNYGYTF

V gene: TRBV27
D gene: TRBD1
clone size: once
J gene: TRBJ1-2
CDR3 DNA: TGTGCCAGCGGCACACAGGGGGCGCAGGGCTACACCTTC
CDR3 protein: CASGTQGAQGYTF

V gene: TRBV19
D gene: TRBD1
clone size: NA
J gene: TRBJ1-1
CDR3 DNA: TGTGCCAGTAGTGCCTGGGACAGGGGGTGGTTAGGCACTGAAGCTTTCTTT
CDR3 protein: CASSAWDRGWLGTEAFF

V gene: TRBV5-8
D gene: TRBD1
clone size: NA
J gene: TRBJ1-3
CDR3 DNA: TGTGCCAGCAGCTTGGCTGACAGGGCTGGAAACACCATATATTTT
CDR3 protein: CASSLADRAGNTIYF

V gene: TRBV29-1
D gene: NA
clone size: NA
J gene: TRBJ2-4
CDR3 DNA: TGCAGCGTTGGGAGGGGTAGCATTCAGTACTTC
CDR3 protein: CSVGRGSIQYF

V gene: TRBV9
D gene: NA
clone size: NA
J gene: TRBJ2-7
CDR3 DNA: TGTGCCAGCAGCGTAGCCGCTACTAGCTTCGAGCAGTACTTC
CDR3 protein: CASSVAATSFEQYF

V gene: TRBV7-9
D gene: NA
clone size: once
J gene: TRBJ2-7
CDR3 DNA: TGTGCCAGCAGCTCGGACGGTTACGAGCAGTACTTC
CDR3 protein: CASSSDGYEQYF

V gene: TRBV6-5
D gene: TRBD1
clone size: once
J gene: TRBJ2-5
CDR3 DNA: TGTGCCAGCAGTATATCCGGGACAGGCTCGGCCGGGAACTTC
CDR3 protein: CASSISGTGSAGNF

V gene: TRBV6-5
D gene: NA
clone size: NA
J gene: TRBJ1-2
CDR3 DNA: TGTGCCAGCAGTTTGGGCAGTCACTATGGCTACACCTTC
CDR3 protein: CASSLGSHYGYTF

V gene: TRBV6-4
D gene: NA
clone size: NA
J gene: TRBJ2-5
CDR3 DNA: TGTGCCAGCAGTGGCTGCAGTAAGGAGAGGCGGGAGACCCAGTACTTC
CDR3 protein: CASSGCSKERRETQYF

V gene: TRBV4-1
D gene: TRBD1
clone size: NA
J gene: TRBJ2-1
CDR3 DNA: TGCGCCAGCAGCCAAGTAGGGACAGGGGTTTATGAGCAGTTCTTC
CDR3 protein: CASSQVGTGVYEQFF

V gene: TRBV5-1
D gene: TRBD1
clone size: once
J gene: TRBJ1-3
CDR3 DNA: TGCGCCAGCAGCCCGGGACAGACCTTCTCTGGAAACACCATATATTTT
CDR3 protein: CASSPGQTFSGNTIYF

V gene: TRBV29-1
D gene: NA
clone size: many
J gene: TRBJ2-7
CDR3 DNA: TGCAGCGCTACTACACAGGGAGTGGCCTACGAGCAGTACTTC
CDR3 protein: CSATTQGVAYEQYF

V gene: TRBV6-5
D gene: NA
clone size: NA
J gene: TRBJ2-7
CDR3 DNA: TGTGCCAGCAGACCCGGACTGGCTGTGGAGTACTTC
CDR3 protein: CASRPGLAVEYF

V gene: TRBV18
D gene: TRBD2
clone size: NA
J gene: TRBJ2-3
CDR3 DNA: TGTGCCAGCTCACCGCGCAGTGGACTAGCGGTCACAGATACGCAGTATTTT
CDR3 protein: CASSPRSGLAVTDTQYF

V gene: TRBV29-1
D gene: NA
clone size: NA
J gene: TRBJ1-2
CDR3 DNA: TGCAGCGCCATTGAGGACAAATCTAACTATGGCTACACCTTC
CDR3 protein: CSAIEDKSNYGYTF

V gene: TRBV6-4
D gene: TRBD1
clone size: NA
J gene: TRBJ2-2
CDR3 DNA: TGTGCCAGCAGAGCCGGGACAGGGACCGGGGAGCTGTTTTTT
CDR3 protein: CASRAGTGTGELFF

V gene: TRBV28
D gene: NA
clone size: NA
J gene: TRBJ1-1
CDR3 DNA: TGTGCCAGCAGCTCATACGGGGCAGTGAACACTGAAGCTTTCTTT
CDR3 protein: CASSSYGAVNTEAFF

V gene: TRBV19
D gene: NA
clone size: NA
J gene: TRBJ2-1
CDR3 DNA: TGTGCCAGTAGTGAATGGAGCTCCTACAATGAGCAGTTCTTC
CDR3 protein: CASSEWSSYNEQFF

V gene: TRBV12-3/TRBV12-4
D gene: NA
clone size: NA
J gene: TRBJ1-3
CDR3 DNA: TGTGCCAGCACTAACACCAATGGAAACACCATATATTTT
CDR3 protein: CASTNTNGNTIYF

V gene: TRBV5-1
D gene: NA
clone size: NA
J gene: TRBJ1-1
CDR3 DNA: TGCGCCAGCAGCTTCGCGGGGAGGACTGAAGCTTTCTTT
CDR3 protein: CASSFAGRTEAFF

V gene: TRBV19
D gene: NA
clone size: NA
J gene: TRBJ1-1
CDR3 DNA: TGTGCCAGTAGTGACCGGAACACTGAAGCTTTCTTT
CDR3 protein: CASSDRNTEAFF

V gene: TRBV5-6
D gene: TRBD1
clone size: NA
J gene: TRBJ1-2
CDR3 DNA: TGTGCCAGCAGTTTTTTAGGGACAGGGGAAGGCTACACCTTC
CDR3 protein: CASSFLGTGEGYTF

V gene: TRBV3-1/TRBV3-2
D gene: TRBD1
clone size: NA
J gene: TRBJ1-1
CDR3 DNA: TGTGCCAGCAGCCAGCCAGGGGGCAGTGCTTTCTTT
CDR3 protein: CASSQPGGSAFF

V gene: TRBV28
D gene: NA
clone size: NA
J gene: TRBJ1-6
CDR3 DNA: TGTGCCAGCAGCATAGGCAGCTCCTATAATTCACCCCTCCACTTT
CDR3 protein: CASSIGSSYNSPLHF

V gene: TRBV7-3
D gene: TRBD1
clone size: few
J gene: TRBJ2-5
CDR3 DNA: TGTGCCAGCAGCCGGACAGGGGGGTTGGAGACCCAGTACTTC
CDR3 protein: CASSRTGGLETQYF

V gene: TRBV6-1
D gene: TRBD2
clone size: NA
J gene: TRBJ2-1
CDR3 DNA: TGTGCCAGCAGTGAAGCGTCTAGCGGGGGGAGGCCGTTCTTC
CDR3 protein: CASSEASSGGRPFF

V gene: TRBV19
D gene: NA
clone size: NA
J gene: TRBJ2-2
CDR3 DNA: TGTGCCACCCGACTCTCCGCGAACACCGGGGAGCTGTTTTTT
CDR3 protein: CATRLSANTGELFF

V gene: TRBV14
D gene: NA
clone size: NA
J gene: TRBJ1-6
CDR3 DNA: TGTGCCAGCAGCCAAAGGGGGGGGCTCTCAAATTCACCCCTCCACTTT
CDR3 protein: CASSQRGGLSNSPLHF

V gene: TRBV14
D gene: NA
clone size: NA
J gene: TRBJ2-7
CDR3 DNA: TGTGCCATGGATAAGGGCCTCAACATCTACGAGCAGTACTTC
CDR3 protein: CAMDKGLNIYEQYF

V gene: TRBV5-1
D gene: NA
clone size: NA
J gene: TRBJ2-7
CDR3 DNA: TGCGCCAGCAGCTTGGGGGGCGACGAGCAGTACTTC
CDR3 protein: CASSLGGDEQYF

V gene: TRBV4-3
D gene: NA
clone size: NA
J gene: TRBJ2-7
CDR3 DNA: TGCGCCAGCAGCCAAGATCCCATTTCGGGCGAGCAGTACTTC
CDR3 protein: CASSQDPISGEQYF

V gene: TRBV2
D gene: TRBD1
clone size: NA
J gene: TRBJ2-1
CDR3 DNA: TGTGCCAGCAGGATCGAAGGGACAGGGGGCCAAAATGAGCAGTTCTTC
CDR3 protein: CASRIEGTGGQNEQFF

V gene: TRBV7-8
D gene: TRBD2
clone size: NA
J gene: TRBJ2-3
CDR3 DNA: TGTGCCAGCAGCGCTTCGGGACTAGGATGGGATACGCAGTATTTT
CDR3 protein: CASSASGLGWDTQYF

V gene: TRBV6-5
D gene: TRBD2
clone size: NA
J gene: TRBJ2-7
CDR3 DNA: TGTGCCAGCGGGGCTAGCGGGACCCCCTTCCAGCACTTC
CDR3 protein: CASGASGTPFQHF

V gene: TRBV7-2
D gene: NA
clone size: once
J gene: TRBJ2-2
CDR3 DNA: TGTGCCAGCAGCTTCCTGACTGAAGGCGGGGAGCTGTTTTTT
CDR3 protein: CASSFLTEGGELFF

V gene: TRBV5-1
D gene: TRBD1
clone size: NA
J gene: TRBJ2-7
CDR3 DNA: TGCGCCAGCAGCCCCGGGACAGGGGGCTACCGCGAGCAGTACTTC
CDR3 protein: CASSPGTGGYREQYF

V gene: TRBV9
D gene: TRBD2
clone size: once
J gene: TRBJ2-1
CDR3 DNA: TGTGCCAGCAGCGTCTCGACCGGGACTACGGACAATGAGCAGTTCTTC
CDR3 protein: CASSVSTGTTDNEQFF

V gene: TRBV21-1
D gene: NA
clone size: NA
J gene: TRBJ2-3
CDR3 DNA: TGTGCCAGCAGCGCACCCGGGACAGGGGGCACAGATACGCAGTATTTT
CDR3 protein: CASSAPGTGGTDTQYF

V gene: TRBV2
D gene: TRBD1
clone size: once
J gene: TRBJ1-5
CDR3 DNA: TGTGCCAGCAGATTAATGACAGGGAATCAGCCCCAGCATTTT
CDR3 protein: CASRLMTGNQPQHF

V gene: TRBV7-2
D gene: NA
clone size: NA
J gene: TRBJ2-7
CDR3 DNA: TGTGCCAGCAGCCAATCCTCAGACCGGGGCGCCTACGAGCAGTACTTC
CDR3 protein: CASSQSSDRGAYEQYF

V gene: TRBV13
D gene: NA
clone size: NA
J gene: TRBJ2-1
CDR3 DNA: TGTGCCAGCACCCAGGGTTACGAGCAGTTCTTC
CDR3 protein: CASTQGYEQFF

V gene: TRBV6-5
D gene: NA
clone size: NA
J gene: TRBJ1-6
CDR3 DNA: TGTGCCAGCAGTTACGGAATAAGTTCACCCCTCCACTTT
CDR3 protein: CASSYGISSPLHF

V gene: TRBV25-1
D gene: TRBD2
clone size: NA
J gene: TRBJ2-7
CDR3 DNA: TGTGCCAGCGCTGAGGCCCTAGCGGCCTATTCCTACGAGCAGTACTTC
CDR3 protein: CASAEALAAYSYEQYF

V gene: TRBV6-6
D gene: TRBD2
clone size: NA
J gene: TRBJ2-2
CDR3 DNA: TGTGCCAGCAGCAAGACTAGCCGATACACCGGGGAGCTGTTTTTT
CDR3 protein: CASSKTSRYTGELFF

V gene: TRBV30
D gene: NA
clone size: NA
J gene: TRBJ1-2
CDR3 DNA: TGTGCCTGGAGTGTACTTGGACCCAACTATGGCTACACCTTC
CDR3 protein: CAWSVLGPNYGYTF

V gene: TRBV19
D gene: NA
clone size: NA
J gene: TRBJ2-5
CDR3 DNA: TGTGCCAGTAGTATCAGGGGACAAGAGACCCAGTACTTC
CDR3 protein: CASSIRGQETQYF

V gene: TRBV30
D gene: NA
clone size: NA
J gene: TRBJ2-7
CDR3 DNA: TGTGCCTGGACTCAGGGCTCGTACGAGCAGTACTTC
CDR3 protein: CAWTQGSYEQYF

V gene: TRBV7-9
D gene: NA
clone size: few
J gene: TRBJ2-1
CDR3 DNA: TGTGCCAGCAGCTTAGTATCTGGTCGGGAGCAGTTCTTC
CDR3 protein: CASSLVSGREQFF